In its sample, the clone carrying this T cell receptor beta chain was seen a few times. The CDR3 carries no conserved terminal phenylalanine or tryptophan, so it likely arises from a read error. This sample stems from a study of T cells in Graves' hyperthyroidism and ophthalmopathy. The CDR3 runs 15 residues. V was trimmed by 2 bases and J by 8 bases, leaving 13 bases between them. The V gene's germline CDR1 is SGHDN and CDR2 FVKESK. Regions amplified from RNA transcripts were the TCR beta CDR3 regions. Using the HTBI primer set, a first-round RT-PCR was run on the TCR CDR3. TCRdb reprocessed the multiplex PCR reads with MiXCR, giving one entry per CDR3 protein. The sample contains 200,000 to 250,000 distinct CDR3 sequences, around 15% of which appear only once. Duration under 3 months, a NOSPECS grade of at least 4, and a Clinical Activity Score of at least 3 characterized the ophthalmopathy patients.

Sequenced sample: blood. The source is a woman aged 18-29 years with Graves' ophthalmopathy. V is TRBV14 and J is TRBJ1-6; maybe TRBD1 (6 bases). In nucleotides, the CDR3 is TGTGCCAGCAGCCAATTGAGGGGGGTGGATTCACCCCTCCACCTT. Protein product: CASSQLRGVDSPLHL.